The 2 T cell receptor beta chains below come from one sample, sequenced in a study of CD8+CD57+ T cells in acquired aplastic anemia. TCR beta VDJ and CDR3 were profiled, and genomic DNA was the template. From the reads, TCRdb called clonotypes with MiXCR, one entry per CDR3 protein. The sample carries 150,000 to 200,000 distinct CDR3 sequences, about half recorded once. The sequencing input was sorted CD4+, CD8+, or CD8+CD57+ T cells (not recorded which) from PBMCs. The receptor source for this set is a human donor in good health.

This clonotype appeared many times. The rearrangement uses TRBV7-3 and TRBJ2-1; D may be TRBD1 or TRBD2 (5 bases each). Germline CDR1 reads SGHTA; CDR2 reads FQGTGA. The V end was cut by 5 bases, the J end by 10 bases, with 15 bases between. This CDR3 is built from 13 residues. In DNA form, the CDR3 reads TGTGCCAGCAGCCAAGGGGTCAGAGGGGAGCAGTTCTTC. It yields the protein CASSQGVRGEQFF.

The rearrangement links TRBV20-1 to TRBJ2-1; no clear D gene. CDR1 is DFQATT, CDR2 SNEGSKA, per germline (reference sequence). The CDR3 sequence is 17 residues long. The ends were cut back, 0 bases at V and 0 bases at J, with 15 bases in the middle. As DNA, the CDR3 is TGCAGTGCTAGAGATCAAGGAGTCTGGAGCTCCTACAATGAGCAGTTCTTC. The encoded protein is CSARDQGVWSSYNEQFF.